This TCR beta chain is from a study of metastatic and nonmetastatic thyroid tumors. Across the whole study: The study looked at repertoires side by side in blood and in tumor or nodule tissue from malignant and benign thyroid patients.

This clone has a count of ten or more. Its target is unknown. Not a single patient had been given any form of treatment at any point before undergoing thyroid surgery. Germline loops: CDR1 LGHDT, CDR2 YNNKEL (reference sequence). CDR3 length: 13 residues. The ends were cut back, 3 bases at V and 5 bases at J, with 10 bases in the middle. Study-wide findings and caveats: According to reports, the diversity of TCR beta was significantly higher in malignant thyroid tumors than in benign nodules, and this held in both blood and tumor samples.

In the source study's methods: The distant-metastasis classifier for papillary thyroid cancer was built from CDR3 differences across clinicopathological groups. TCRdb recomputed clones from the PCR reads via MiXCR. The V and J calls here are based on TCRdb, not the publication. The data hold 26,000 or so clones, with roughly 15% observed a single time. The sequenced material came from blood. The receptor was derived from a male donor with papillary thyroid cancer or a benign thyroid nodule (not recorded which). Some clones in this sample may be carry-over from other donors' samples. V usage is TRBV3-1 and J usage is TRBJ2-5; the D call may be TRBD1 or TRBD2 (5 bases each). The CDR3 DNA sequence: TGTGCCAGCAGCCAGTTAGAGGGGGAGACCCAGTACTTC. This translates into CASSQLEGETQYF.